This TCR beta chain derives from a study of regulatory T cells in long-lasting Graves disease. For TCR beta, libraries came from iRepertoire HTBI primers and Arm-PCR of CDR3 regions. TCRdb called the multiplex PCR reads again in MiXCR, with one record for every CDR3 protein. The table lists 400,000 or so distinct CDR3 sequences, under 25% of them singletons, with less than 25% in the top ten. Whole-study results and caveats: Graves' patients with persistent disease showed TCR diversity lower than patients newly diagnosed. Between persistent patients, about 2,700 public clonotypes were shared, exceeding the approximately 940 shared between new patients. Persistent disease preferred TRBV28, TRBJ1-2 and TRBJ2-5; new disease, TRBV20-1 and TRBJ2-1.

This clonotype turned up a few times. Its target is unknown. The CDR3 extends over 15 amino acids. V shed 5 bases and J 3 bases; nucleotides not matched to a gene: 6. The germline gives CDR1 LNHDA, CDR2 SQIVND (reference sequence). As for time point: persistent/refractory GD, antithyroid drugs over 5 years with positive TRAb. PBMC-extracted RNA yielded the TCR library. The specimen was peripheral blood mononuclear cells (PBMCs), collected when the disease was refractory, from a patient treated with antithyroid drugs. The receptor was isolated from a female donor with Graves disease. This chain uses TRBV19 with TRBJ2-1; TRBD2 matches at 8 bases. CDR3 sequence (DNA): TGTGCCAGTAGTCCGAGTAGCGGGATCTACAATGAGCAGTTCTTC. Translation: CASSPSSGIYNEQFF.